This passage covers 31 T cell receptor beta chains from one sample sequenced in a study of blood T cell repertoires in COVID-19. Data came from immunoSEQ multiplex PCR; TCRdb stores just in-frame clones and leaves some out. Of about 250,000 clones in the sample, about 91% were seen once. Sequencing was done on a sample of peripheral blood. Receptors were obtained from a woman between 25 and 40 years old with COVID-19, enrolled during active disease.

The CDR3 spells CATDPGTQKLLDAFF. CDR3 nucleotide sequence: TGCGCCACTGACCCCGGGACTCAGAAACTCCTTGATGCTTTCTTT. The chain employs TRBV5-1 and TRBJ1-1; a possible D gene is TRBD1 (5 bases). CDR3 length: 15 amino acids. CDR1 SGHRS and CDR2 YFSETQ come from the germline V gene. The ends were cut back, 9 bases at V and 11 bases at J, with 29 bases in the middle. The full variable domain, in which reference TRBV5-1 and TRBJ1-1 provide the parts outside the CDR3, is KAGVTQTPRYLIKTRGQQVTLSCSPISGHRSVSWYQQTPGQGLQFLFEYFSETQRNKGNFPGRFSGRQFSNSRSEMNVSTLELGDSALYLCATDPGTQKLLDAFFGQGTRLTVV.

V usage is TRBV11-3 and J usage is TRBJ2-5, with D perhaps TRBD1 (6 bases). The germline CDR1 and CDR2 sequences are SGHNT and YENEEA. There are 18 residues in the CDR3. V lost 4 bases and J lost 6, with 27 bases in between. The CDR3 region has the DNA TGTGCCAGCAGCTGGCAGGGGCCAGTGGTGGGGATTCCTCAGACCCAGTACTTC. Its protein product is CASSWQGPVVGIPQTQYF. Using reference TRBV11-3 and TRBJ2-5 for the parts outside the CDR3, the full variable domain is EAGVVQSPRYKIIEKKQPVAFWCNPISGHNTLYWYLQNLGQGPELLIRYENEEAVDDSQLPKDRFSAERLKGVDSTLKIQPAELGDSAVYLCASSWQGPVVGIPQTQYFGPGTRLLVL.

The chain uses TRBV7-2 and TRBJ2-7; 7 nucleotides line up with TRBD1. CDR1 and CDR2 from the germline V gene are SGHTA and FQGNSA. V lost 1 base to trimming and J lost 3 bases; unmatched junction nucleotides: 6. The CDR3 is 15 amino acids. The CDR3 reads CASSLEAQGYYEQYF. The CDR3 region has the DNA TGTGCCAGCAGCTTAGAGGCACAGGGGTACTACGAGCAGTACTTC.

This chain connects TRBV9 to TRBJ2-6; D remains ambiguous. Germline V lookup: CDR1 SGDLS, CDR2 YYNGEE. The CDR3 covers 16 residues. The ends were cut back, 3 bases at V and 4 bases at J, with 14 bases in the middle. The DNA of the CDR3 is TGTGCCAGCAGCGCAAGGAGTGGGTCCGGGGCCAACGTCCTGACTTTC. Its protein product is CASSARSGSGANVLTF. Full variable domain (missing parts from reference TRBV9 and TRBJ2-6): DSGVTQTPKHLITATGQRVTLRCSPRSGDLSVYWYQQSLDQGLQFLIQYYNGEERAKGNILERFSAQQFPDLHSELNLSSLELGDSALYFCASSARSGSGANVLTFGAGSRLTVL.

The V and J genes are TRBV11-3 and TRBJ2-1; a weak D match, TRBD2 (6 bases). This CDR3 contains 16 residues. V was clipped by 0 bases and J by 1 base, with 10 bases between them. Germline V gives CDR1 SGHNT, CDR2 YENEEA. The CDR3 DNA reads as TGTGCCAGCAGCTTAGAGGAGGGGAATTCCTACAATGAGCAGTTCTTC. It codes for CASSLEEGNSYNEQFF.

The CDR3: CASSKAGTGNNSPLHF. CDR3 coding DNA: TGTGCCAGCAGCAAAGCGGGGACAGGTAATAATTCACCCCTCCACTTT. The V call is TRBV21-1, the J call TRBJ1-6; TRBD1, the table's D call, was not compared with the DNA. TRBV21-1 is flagged as a pseudogene. CDR3 length: 16 residues.

The CDR3 protein is CASSIGLAVETQYF. CDR3 DNA: TGTGCCAGCAGCATCGGACTAGCGGTAGAGACCCAGTACTTC. The chain is built from TRBV5-6 and TRBJ2-5; 10 nucleotides match TRBD2. The CDR3 runs to 14 residues. V was pared by 4 bases and J by 4 bases, with 4 bases of the junction left unmatched. CDR1 is SGHDT and CDR2 is YYEEEE in the germline V gene.

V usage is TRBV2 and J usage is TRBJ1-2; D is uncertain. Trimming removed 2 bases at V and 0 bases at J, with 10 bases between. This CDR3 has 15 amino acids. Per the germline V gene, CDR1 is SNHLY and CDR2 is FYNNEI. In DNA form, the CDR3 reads TGTGCCAGCAGTGAATTGAGGCTATCTAACTATGGCTACACCTTC. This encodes CASSELRLSNYGYTF. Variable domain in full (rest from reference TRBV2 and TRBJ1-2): EPEVTQTPSHQVTQMGQEVILRCVPISNHLYFYWYRQILGQKVEFLVSFYNNEISEKSEIFDDQFSVERPDGSNFTLKIRSTKLEDSAMYFCASSELRLSNYGYTFGSGTRLTVV.

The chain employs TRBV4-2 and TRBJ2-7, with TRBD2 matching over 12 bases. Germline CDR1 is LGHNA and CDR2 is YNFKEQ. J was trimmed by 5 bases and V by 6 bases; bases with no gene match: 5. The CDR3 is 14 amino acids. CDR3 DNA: TGTGCCAGCAGTCTAGCGGGGGGGCCCGACGAGCAGTACTTC. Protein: CASSLAGGPDEQYF.

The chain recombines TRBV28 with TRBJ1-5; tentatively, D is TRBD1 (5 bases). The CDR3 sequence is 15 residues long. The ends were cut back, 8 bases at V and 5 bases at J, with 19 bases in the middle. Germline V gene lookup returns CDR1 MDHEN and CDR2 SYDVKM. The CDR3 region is CASRPLSRGDQPQHF. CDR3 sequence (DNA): TGTGCCAGCCGCCCTTTAAGTCGGGGGGATCAGCCCCAGCATTTT.

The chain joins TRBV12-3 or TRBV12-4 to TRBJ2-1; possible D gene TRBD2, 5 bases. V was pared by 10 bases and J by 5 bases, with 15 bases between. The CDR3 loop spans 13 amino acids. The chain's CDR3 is CATSERYDNEQFF. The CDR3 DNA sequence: TGTGCCACCTCGGAGCGGTACGACAATGAGCAGTTCTTC.

In DNA, the CDR3 is TGTGCCAGCAGCTTTGGGGAGGGGACGCAGTATTTT. Translating it yields CASSFGEGTQYF. This chain links TRBV7-2 with TRBJ2-3; TRBD2 matches at 7 bases. CDR1 and CDR2 from the germline V gene are SGHTA and FQGNSA. CDR3 size: 12 residues. Trimming at V came to 3 bases and at J to 9 bases, leaving 3 bases not matched to a gene. Drawing the rest from reference TRBV7-2 and TRBJ2-3, the complete variable domain is GAGVSQSPSNKVTEKGKDVELRCDPISGHTALYWYRQSLGQGLEFLIYFQGNSAPDKSGLPSDRFSAERTGGSVSTLTIQRTQQEDSAVYLCASSFGEGTQYFGPGTRLTVL.

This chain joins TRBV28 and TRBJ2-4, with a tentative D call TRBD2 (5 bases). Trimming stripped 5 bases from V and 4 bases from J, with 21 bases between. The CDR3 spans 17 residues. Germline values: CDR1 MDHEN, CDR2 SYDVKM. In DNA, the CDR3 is TGTGCCAGCAGTGCCGCGGCGGAGGTCCATCCAAAAAACATTCAGTACTTC. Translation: CASSAAAEVHPKNIQYF.

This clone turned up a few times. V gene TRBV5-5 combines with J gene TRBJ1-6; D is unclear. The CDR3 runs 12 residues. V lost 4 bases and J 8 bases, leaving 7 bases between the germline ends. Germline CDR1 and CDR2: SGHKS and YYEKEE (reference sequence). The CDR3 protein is CASSLPHSPLHF. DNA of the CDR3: TGTGCCAGCAGCCTCCCCCATTCACCCCTCCACTTT.

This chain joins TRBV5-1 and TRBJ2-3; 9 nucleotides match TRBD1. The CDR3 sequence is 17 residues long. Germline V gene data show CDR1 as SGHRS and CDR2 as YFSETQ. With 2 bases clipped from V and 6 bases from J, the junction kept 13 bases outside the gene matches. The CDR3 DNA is TGCGCCAGCAGCTTTGGTCTCGGGACAGGGACGGGGGATACGCAGTATTTT. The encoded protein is CASSFGLGTGTGDTQYF.

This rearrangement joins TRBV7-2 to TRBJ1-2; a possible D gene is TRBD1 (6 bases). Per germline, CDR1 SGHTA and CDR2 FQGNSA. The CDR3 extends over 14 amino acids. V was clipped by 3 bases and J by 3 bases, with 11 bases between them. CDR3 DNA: TGTGCCAGCAGCTTCGGGGGGGGCGACTATGGCTACACCTTC. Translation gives CASSFGGGDYGYTF.

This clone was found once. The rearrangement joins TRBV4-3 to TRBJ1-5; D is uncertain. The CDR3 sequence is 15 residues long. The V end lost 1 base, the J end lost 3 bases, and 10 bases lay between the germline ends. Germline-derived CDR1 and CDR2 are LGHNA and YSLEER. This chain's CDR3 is CASSQAGGLNQPQHF. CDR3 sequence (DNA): TGCGCCAGCAGCCAAGCAGGAGGGCTCAATCAGCCCCAGCATTTT.

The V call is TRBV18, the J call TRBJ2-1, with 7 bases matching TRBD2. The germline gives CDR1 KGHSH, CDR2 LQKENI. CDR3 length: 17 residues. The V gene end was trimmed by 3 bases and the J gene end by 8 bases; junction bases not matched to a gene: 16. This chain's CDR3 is CASSPPSSAGKSYEQFF. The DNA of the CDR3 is TGTGCCAGCTCACCTCCCAGTTCAGCGGGGAAGAGTTATGAGCAGTTCTTC.

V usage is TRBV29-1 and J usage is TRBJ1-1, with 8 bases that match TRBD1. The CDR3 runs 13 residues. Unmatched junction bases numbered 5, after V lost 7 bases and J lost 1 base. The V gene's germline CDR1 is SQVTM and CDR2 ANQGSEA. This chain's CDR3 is CSGQQGGNTEAFF. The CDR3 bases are TGCAGCGGTCAACAGGGGGGGAACACTGAAGCTTTCTTT.

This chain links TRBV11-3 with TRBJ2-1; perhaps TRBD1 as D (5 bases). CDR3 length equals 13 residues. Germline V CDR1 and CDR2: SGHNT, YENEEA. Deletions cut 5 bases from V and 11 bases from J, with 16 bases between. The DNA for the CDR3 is TGTGCCAGCAGCCCAGGGCGTGTGAACAAGCAGTTCTTC. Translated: CASSPGRVNKQFF.

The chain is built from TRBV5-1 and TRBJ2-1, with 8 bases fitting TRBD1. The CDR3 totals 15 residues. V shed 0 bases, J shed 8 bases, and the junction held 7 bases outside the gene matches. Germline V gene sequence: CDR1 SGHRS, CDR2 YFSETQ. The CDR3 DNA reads TGCGCCAGCAGCTTGGTACAGGGGGGAATGGATGAGCAGTTCTTC. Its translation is CASSLVQGGMDEQFF.

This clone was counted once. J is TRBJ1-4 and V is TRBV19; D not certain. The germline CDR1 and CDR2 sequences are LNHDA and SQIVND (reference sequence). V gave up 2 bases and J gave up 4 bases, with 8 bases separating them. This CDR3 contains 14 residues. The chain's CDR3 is CASSIWQDNEKLFF. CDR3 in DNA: TGTGCCAGTAGTATATGGCAGGATAATGAAAAACTGTTTTTT.

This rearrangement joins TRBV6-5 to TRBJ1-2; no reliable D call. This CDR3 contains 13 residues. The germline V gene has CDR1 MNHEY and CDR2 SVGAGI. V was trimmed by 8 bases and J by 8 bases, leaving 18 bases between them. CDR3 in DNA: TGTGCCAGCTCCTTACAGAGCGGGTGGGGCTACACCTTC. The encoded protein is CASSLQSGWGYTF.

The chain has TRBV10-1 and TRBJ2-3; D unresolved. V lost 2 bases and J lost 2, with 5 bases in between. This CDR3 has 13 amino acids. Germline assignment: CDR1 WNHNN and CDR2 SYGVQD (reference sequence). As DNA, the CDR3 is TGCGCCAGCAGTGAGGGAGCCACAGATACGCAGTATTTT. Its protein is CASSEGATDTQYF.

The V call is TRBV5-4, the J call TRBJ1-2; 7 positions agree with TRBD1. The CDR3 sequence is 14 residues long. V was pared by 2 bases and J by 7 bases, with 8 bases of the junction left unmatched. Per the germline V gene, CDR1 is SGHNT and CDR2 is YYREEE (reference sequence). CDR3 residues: CASSLQGMGSGYTF. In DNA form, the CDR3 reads TGTGCCAGCAGCTTACAGGGGATGGGTTCTGGCTACACCTTC.

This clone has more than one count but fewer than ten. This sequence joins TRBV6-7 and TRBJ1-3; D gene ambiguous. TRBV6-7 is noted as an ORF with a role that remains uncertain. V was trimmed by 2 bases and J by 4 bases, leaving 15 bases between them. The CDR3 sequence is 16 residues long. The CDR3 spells CASSYLEPSSGNTIYF. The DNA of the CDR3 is TGTGCCAGCAGTTACCTAGAGCCCTCGTCCGGAAACACCATATATTTT.

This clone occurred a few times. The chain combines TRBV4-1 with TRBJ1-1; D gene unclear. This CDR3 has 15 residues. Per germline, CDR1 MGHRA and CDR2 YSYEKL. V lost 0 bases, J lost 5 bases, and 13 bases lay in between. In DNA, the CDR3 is TGCGCCAGCAGCCAAGATCGGGAAACAGAGACTGAAGCTTTCTTT. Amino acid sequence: CASSQDRETETEAFF.

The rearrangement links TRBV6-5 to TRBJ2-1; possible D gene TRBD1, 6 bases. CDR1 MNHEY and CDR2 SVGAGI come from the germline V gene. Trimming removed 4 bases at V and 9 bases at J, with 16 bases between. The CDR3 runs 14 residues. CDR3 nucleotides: TGTGCCAGCAGTTCAGGGGCAGGACTGAGTGAGCAGTTCTTC. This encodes CASSSGAGLSEQFF.

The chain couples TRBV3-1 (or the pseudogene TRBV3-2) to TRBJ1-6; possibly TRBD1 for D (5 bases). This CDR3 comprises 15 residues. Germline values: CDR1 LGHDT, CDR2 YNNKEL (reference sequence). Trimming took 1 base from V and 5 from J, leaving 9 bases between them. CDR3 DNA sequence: TGTGCCAGCAGCCAAGCCAGGGCTAATAATTCACCCCTCCACTTT. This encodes CASSQARANNSPLHF.

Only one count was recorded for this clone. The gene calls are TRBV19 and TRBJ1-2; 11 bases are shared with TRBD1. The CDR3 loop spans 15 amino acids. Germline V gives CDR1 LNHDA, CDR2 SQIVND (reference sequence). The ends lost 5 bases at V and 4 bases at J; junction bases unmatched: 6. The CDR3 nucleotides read TGTGCCAGTAGTTTAGGACAGGGGGCGGGCTATGGCTACACCTTC. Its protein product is CASSLGQGAGYGYTF.

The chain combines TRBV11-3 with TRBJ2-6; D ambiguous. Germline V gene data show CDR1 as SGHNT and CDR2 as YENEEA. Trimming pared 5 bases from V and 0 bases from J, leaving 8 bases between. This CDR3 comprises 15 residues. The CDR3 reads CASSPFLSGANVLTF. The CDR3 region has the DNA TGTGCCAGCAGCCCCTTCCTCTCTGGGGCCAACGTCCTGACTTTC.